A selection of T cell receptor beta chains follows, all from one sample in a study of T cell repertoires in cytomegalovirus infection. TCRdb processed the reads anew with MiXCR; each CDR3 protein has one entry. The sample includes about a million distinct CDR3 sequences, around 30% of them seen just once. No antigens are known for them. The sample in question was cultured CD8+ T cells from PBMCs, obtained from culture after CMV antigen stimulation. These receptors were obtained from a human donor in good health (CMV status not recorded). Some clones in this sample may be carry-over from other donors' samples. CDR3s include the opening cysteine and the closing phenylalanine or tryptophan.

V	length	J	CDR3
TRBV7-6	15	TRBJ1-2	CASSGEGWRNYGYTF
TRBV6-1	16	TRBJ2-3	CASISPGGSSTDTQYF
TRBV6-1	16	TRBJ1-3	CASSPVYAVRGNTIYF
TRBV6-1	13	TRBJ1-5	CASRPFLNQPQHF
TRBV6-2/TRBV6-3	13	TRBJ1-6	CASSTNRNSPLHF
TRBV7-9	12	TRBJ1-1	CASSRMATEAFF
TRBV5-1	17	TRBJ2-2	CASSDGTGASYTGELFF
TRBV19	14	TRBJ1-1	CASSRHLGNTEAFF
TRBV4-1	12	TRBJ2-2	CASSQEDRELFF
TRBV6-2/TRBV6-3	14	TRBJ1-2	CASTPKRTGEGYTF
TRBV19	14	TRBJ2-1	CASRKTGWYNEQFF
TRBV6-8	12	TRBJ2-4	CASSYSDGIQYF
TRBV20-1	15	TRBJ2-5	CSAPRDGAYQETQYF
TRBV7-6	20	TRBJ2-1	CASSSTGLAGGPSSYNEQFF
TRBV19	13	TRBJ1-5	CASSMGRSQPQHF
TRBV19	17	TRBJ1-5	CASSIDLFGSSNQPQHF
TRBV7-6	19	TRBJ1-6	CASSLLAAGGSHIDSPLHF